One sample yielded the 26 T cell receptor beta chains listed below, sequenced in a study of molecular identifiers for immune sequencing clone quantification. Using its own MiXCR run on the PCR reads, TCRdb lists one record per CDR3 protein. The data hold approximately 670,000 distinct CDR3 sequences, with 15% to 20% observed a single time. The material sequenced was naive CD8+ T cells from blood, with Jurkat cell RNA spiked in. The subset denotes: FACS-sorted CD8+CD4-CCR7+CD45RA+ naive T cells. These receptors all come from a human donor in good health. Some libraries in this study had Jurkat cell RNA spiked in.

In this sample, this clonotype turned up many times. The rearrangement links TRBV3-1 to TRBJ2-7; D not certain. CDR1 is LGHDT, CDR2 YNNKEL, per germline (reference sequence). This CDR3 region has 13 residues. Trimming cost V 0 bases and J 5 bases, with 8 bases left between them. CDR3 bases: TGTGCCAGCAGCCAAGAGTTAGGGCACGAGCAGTACTTC. Amino acids: CASSQELGHEQYF.

This clonotype was detected ten times or more. The V and J genes are TRBV5-6 and TRBJ2-2; maybe TRBD2 (5 bases). Deletions cut 4 bases from V and 6 bases from J, with 10 bases between. There are 13 residues in the CDR3. Germline V gene data show CDR1 as SGHDT and CDR2 as YYEEEE. The CDR3 loop reads CASSAAVAGELFF. CDR3 DNA: TGTGCCAGCAGCGCAGCGGTAGCCGGGGAGCTGTTTTTT.

The rearrangement links TRBV30 to TRBJ2-7; no reliable D call. The CDR3 extends over 13 amino acids. Germline loops: CDR1 GTSNPN, CDR2 SVGIG (reference sequence). Trimming removed 2 bases from V and 2 bases from J, with 10 bases in between. Here the CDR3 DNA reads TGTGCCTGGAGTCAGGACCGTCCCTACGAGCAGTACTTC. Protein: CAWSQDRPYEQYF.

Comments on this clonotype: A clone one base away is much larger, so this may be a read error. The chain is built from TRBV20-1 and TRBJ1-2; 9 bases align to TRBD1. The CDR3 loop spans 13 amino acids. Germline V gene sequence: CDR1 DFQATT, CDR2 SNEGSKA (reference sequence). The J segment lost 9 bases and the V segment lost 5 bases, leaving 10 bases of the junction unmatched. CDR3 protein: CSAFLDRGLRYTF. The CDR3 coding sequence is TGCAGTGCTTTTCTGGACAGGGGATTGCGCTACACCTTC.

In its sample, this clonotype was seen a few times. The rearrangement joins TRBV19 to TRBJ2-3; D remains ambiguous. V dropped 4 bases and J dropped 2 bases, with 10 bases sitting between them. The CDR3 has 14 residues. The V gene's germline CDR1 is LNHDA and CDR2 SQIVND (reference sequence). The CDR3 bases are TGTGCCAGTAGTACCAGCCTAGTCACAGATACGCAGTATTTT. Translated, it gives CASSTSLVTDTQYF.

This clonotype was seen many times. This sequence joins TRBV7-2 and TRBJ1-1, with D hard to call. V was shortened by 1 base and J by 1 base, with 7 bases between the two germline ends. This CDR3 contains 14 residues. CDR1 is SGHTA, CDR2 FQGNSA, per germline. The CDR3 DNA reads as TGTGCCAGCAGCTTAGGACTGGGGAACACTGAAGCTTTCTTT. Translated, it gives CASSLGLGNTEAFF. The whole variable domain, filled in from reference TRBV7-2 and TRBJ1-1, reads GAGVSQSPSNKVTEKGKDVELRCDPISGHTALYWYRQSLGQGLEFLIYFQGNSAPDKSGLPSDRFSAERTGGSVSTLTIQRTQQEDSAVYLCASSLGLGNTEAFFGQGTRLTVV.

There are many counts of this clonotype. The chain carries TRBV27 and TRBJ2-3; no clear D. Germline V lookup: CDR1 MNHEY, CDR2 SMNVEV (reference sequence). The CDR3 covers 13 residues. V was shortened by 4 bases and J by 2 bases, with 7 bases between the two germline ends. This chain's CDR3 is CASSWQTTDTQYF. The CDR3 coding sequence is TGTGCCAGCAGTTGGCAGACCACAGATACGCAGTATTTT.

In its sample, this clonotype was seen a few times. The chain uses TRBV20-1 and TRBJ2-4, with TRBD1 matching over 7 bases. The CDR3 length is 16 residues. Per germline, CDR1 DFQATT and CDR2 SNEGSKA (reference sequence). Trimming at V came to 5 bases and at J to 1 base, leaving 11 bases not matched to a gene. The DNA for the CDR3 is TGCAGTGCTGATGGGACAGAACCCCGGGCCAAAAACATTCAGTACTTC. This codes for CSADGTEPRAKNIQYF.

This clonotype was detected only a few times. The V and J genes are TRBV18 and TRBJ2-1; 8 nucleotides match TRBD2. The CDR3 is made up of 16 amino acids. Germline-derived CDR1 and CDR2 are KGHSH and LQKENI. V was pared by 0 bases and J by 2 bases, with 3 bases of the junction left unmatched. CDR3 amino acids: CASSPPSTSAYNEQFF. The DNA of the CDR3 is TGTGCCAGCTCACCACCTTCGACTAGCGCCTACAATGAGCAGTTCTTC.

This clonotype occurred many times. A junction boundary mismatches the germline segment, possibly from a read error. This CDR3 is CASSYSLAREETQYF. CDR3 nucleotide sequence: TGTGCCAGCAGTTACTCACTGGCTAGAGAAGAAACCCAGTACTTC. The rearrangement uses TRBV6-5 and TRBJ2-5, with unresolved D. CDR1 and CDR2 (germline): MNHEY, SVGAGI. This CDR3 contains 15 residues.

There are many counts of this clonotype. The V call is TRBV9, the J call TRBJ2-3; D might be TRBD1 (6 bases). Per the germline V gene, CDR1 is SGDLS and CDR2 is YYNGEE. V gave up 0 bases and J gave up 4 bases, with 12 bases separating them. The length of the CDR3 is 15 residues. In DNA form, the CDR3 reads TGTGCCAGCAGCGTAGGGACAGAAACCGCAGATACGCAGTATTTT. Protein: CASSVGTETADTQYF.

This clonotype has ten or more counts. J is TRBJ2-7 and V is TRBV28; TRBD2 is a possible D gene (6 bases). This CDR3 comprises 13 residues. Germline V CDR1 and CDR2: MDHEN, SYDVKM. Trimming removed 11 bases from V and 3 bases from J, with 17 bases in between. CDR3 sequence reads: CAAIGGPFYEQYF. CDR3 DNA sequence: TGTGCCGCCATCGGAGGGCCGTTCTACGAGCAGTACTTC.

This clonotype has at least ten counts. V usage is TRBV2 and J usage is TRBJ1-5, with TRBD1 identical over 8 bases. This CDR3 spans 17 amino acids. Losses at the gene ends were 0 bases for V and 3 bases for J; bases not matched to a gene: 7. Germline loops: CDR1 SNHLY, CDR2 FYNNEI. Here the CDR3 DNA reads TGTGCCAGCAGTGAAGCGCTTGGGACAGGCATCAATCAGCCCCAGCATTTT. Protein: CASSEALGTGINQPQHF.

V is TRBV2 and J is TRBJ1-2, with D perhaps TRBD1 (5 bases). The CDR3 totals 15 residues. Germline values: CDR1 SNHLY, CDR2 FYNNEI. Trimming stripped 2 bases from V and 0 bases from J, with 10 bases between. The CDR3 DNA follows: TGTGCCAGCAGTGAAATCGGGGCAGCTAACTATGGCTACACCTTC. Translation gives CASSEIGAANYGYTF.

V gene TRBV5-1 combines with J gene TRBJ1-3; D perhaps matches TRBD1 (5 bases). V was trimmed by 1 base and J by 3 bases, leaving 11 bases between them. CDR3 size: 15 residues. Germline V gene lookup returns CDR1 SGHRS and CDR2 YFSETQ. CDR3 coding DNA: TGCGCCAGCAGCTTGTCCCAGGGTGGTGGAAACACCATATATTTT. This gives the protein CASSLSQGGGNTIYF.

This clonotype was seen ten or more times. The V and J genes are TRBV12-3 or TRBV12-4 and TRBJ2-2; 9 nucleotides line up with TRBD1. The V segment lost 3 bases and the J segment 3 bases; nucleotides outside the gene matches: 17. The CDR3 runs to 20 residues. The DNA for the CDR3 is TGTGCCAGCAGTTTCTTTAACTTGGGAGACAGGACAGGGGACACCGGGGAGCTGTTTTTT. Translation: CASSFFNLGDRTGDTGELFF.

The sample holds many counts of this clonotype. The chain carries TRBV6-5 and TRBJ2-3, with 9 bases matching TRBD2. Per germline, CDR1 MNHEY and CDR2 SVGAGI. The CDR3 consists of 13 residues. J lost 5 bases, V lost 8 bases, and 5 bases had no gene match. The CDR3 DNA reads as TGTGCCAGCGCGGGGGGGGGGTTAGATACGCAGTATTTT. Protein sequence: CASAGGGLDTQYF.

This clonotype was found many times. This chain connects TRBV13 to TRBJ1-1, with D possibly matching TRBD1 (5 bases). V lost 5 bases, J lost 4 bases, and 17 bases lay in between. The CDR3 has 15 residues. The germline V gene encodes CDR1 PRHDT and CDR2 FYEKMQ (reference sequence). DNA of the CDR3: TGTGCCAGCAGCCCCAACCCAGGGCCAGGCACTGAAGCTTTCTTT. Its protein product is CASSPNPGPGTEAFF. The variable domain in full, with the rest retrieved from reference TRBV13 and TRBJ1-1, is AAGVIQSPRHLIKEKRETATLKCYPIPRHDTVYWYQQGPGQDPQFLISFYEKMQSDKGSIPDRFSAQQFSDYHSELNMSSLELGDSALYFCASSPNPGPGTEAFFGQGTRLTVV.

On this clonotype: This may be a read error: a much more frequent sequence differs by one nucleotide. J is TRBJ1-1 and V is TRBV7-9; D is unclear. Germline CDR1 is SEHNR and CDR2 is FQNEAQ (reference sequence). V was trimmed by 4 bases and J by 10 bases, leaving 13 bases between them. CDR3 length equals 12 residues. The CDR3 spells CASSSGRFGAFF. The CDR3 DNA sequence: TGTGCCAGCAGCTCAGGACGTTTTGGAGCTTTCTTT.

The chain links TRBV3-1 to TRBJ2-7; D possibly corresponds to TRBD1 (6 bases). Germline-derived CDR1 and CDR2 are LGHDT and YNNKEL (reference sequence). CDR3 length equals 18 residues. V shed 0 bases and J shed 2 bases, with 20 bases lying between them. DNA for the CDR3: TGTGCCAGCAGCCAAGATGACTATAAGACAGGATTAACCTACGAGCAGTACTTC. Residues: CASSQDDYKTGLTYEQYF.

Remarks on this clonotype: A much larger clone lies one base from this, so it may be a read error. V usage is TRBV6-5 and J usage is TRBJ2-1, with D unclear. Germline CDR1 MNHEY, CDR2 SVGAGI. CDR3 length: 11 residues. The CDR3 bases are TGTGCCAGCAGTTACGGAGATGAGCAGCTCTTC. This encodes CASSYGDEQLF.

This clonotype was counted many times. This chain connects TRBV4-1 to TRBJ2-1; no clear D. With 0 bases removed from V and 6 bases from J, the gap between germline ends came to 12 bases. This CDR3 region has 15 residues. Germline V gene lookup returns CDR1 MGHRA and CDR2 YSYEKL. In DNA, the CDR3 is TGCGCCAGCAGCCAAGATTATGGTGGGCGCAATGAGCAGTTCTTC. Translation gives CASSQDYGGRNEQFF.

This clonotype was detected ten times or more. Here the CDR3 reads CASSFELTNEKLFF. CDR3 bases: TGCGCCAGCAGCTTCGAACTAACTAATGAAAAACTGTTTTTT. This chain uses TRBV4-1 with TRBJ1-4, with D unresolved. The CDR3 length is 14 residues. Per the germline V gene, CDR1 is MGHRA and CDR2 is YSYEKL. V dropped 5 bases and J dropped 1 base, with 8 bases sitting between them.

This clonotype was observed at least ten times. V gene TRBV12-3 or TRBV12-4 combines with J gene TRBJ2-3; D call uncertain. V lost 7 bases and J lost 3, with 11 bases in between. The CDR3 has 13 amino acids. The CDR3 coding sequence is TGTGCCAGCATGGTCCCCGGAACAGATACGCAGTATTTT. Its translation is CASMVPGTDTQYF.

This clonotype has ten or more counts. The rearrangement joins TRBV25-1 to TRBJ2-7; D is ambiguous. The CDR3 runs 11 residues. Germline V CDR1 and CDR2: MGHDK, SYGVNS. Deletions cut 3 bases from V and 7 bases from J, with 7 bases between. The CDR3 region is CASSDSVEQYF. The CDR3 DNA follows: TGTGCCAGCAGTGATTCAGTTGAGCAGTACTTC.

The sample holds many counts of this clonotype. The CDR3 loop is CASSAGTGNEQYF. CDR3 nucleotide sequence: TGTGCCAGCAGCGCCGGGACAGGTAACGAGCAGTACTTC. The chain employs TRBV9 and TRBJ2-7; TRBD1 matches at 8 bases. After removal of 3 bases from V and 5 bases from J, the junction contained 4 bases not matched to a gene. The CDR3 is 13 residues long. CDR1 is SGDLS, CDR2 YYNGEE, per germline.